This TCR beta chain appears in the sequencing data of a study of regulatory T cells in long-lasting Graves disease. The table lists this clonotype with many counts. The CDR3 contains 15 residues. Germline V gene sequence: CDR1 MNHNS, CDR2 SASEGT. Deletions cut 4 bases from V and 0 bases from J, with 12 bases between. Time point indicated: newly diagnosed GD, antithyroid drugs for less than 3 months. PBMC RNA served as the TCR library source. CDR3-region Arm-PCR and iRepertoire HTBI primers produced the TCR beta libraries. TCRdb redid the calling of the multiplex PCR reads with MiXCR, one entry per CDR3 protein. In the table there are 550,000 or so distinct CDR3 sequences, approximately 12% of which are singletons. This sample also belongs to another study, concerning T cells in Graves' hyperthyroidism and ophthalmopathy.

The rearrangement links TRBV6-1 to TRBJ1-2; no firm D call. Specimen: peripheral blood mononuclear cells (PBMCs), collected at new diagnosis, from a patient treated with antithyroid drugs. This TCR derives from a woman aged 25-40 years with Graves disease. Here the CDR3 reads CASSGLVSTNYGYTF. The CDR3 DNA reads TGTGCCAGCAGTGGGCTAGTTTCTACTAACTATGGCTACACCTTC.